This TCR beta chain was recorded in a study of T cells in narcolepsy. Study summary: Enrolled donors included narcolepsy type 1 or type 2 patients and healthy controls. Notes on the study in general: HCRT-specific and TRIB2-specific autoreactive clonotypes appeared among same-patient CSF and blood CD4+ clonotypes. Healthy controls reportedly lacked the autoreactive clonotypes serially found in patients' blood.

As for this clone: Its antigen is unknown.

Germline V gene lookup returns CDR1 SNHLY and CDR2 FYNNEI. The CDR3 covers 14 residues. The junction had 9 bases not matched to a gene; V was cut back by 5 bases and J by 9 bases. Measured with immunoSEQ multiplex PCR; TCRdb has only the in-frame clones, and not every one. The sample holds just over 40,000 clones, around 89% seen once. The sequence derives from a human donor with narcolepsy. The sequencing sample was made of CD45RA- memory CD4+ T cells from PBMCs. This chain links TRBV2 with TRBJ2-1, with 8 bases identical to TRBD2. In nucleotides, the CDR3 is TGTGCCAGCAGTAGTGGACTAGCTAGGGGTGAGCAGTTCTTC. As protein: CASSSGLARGEQFF.